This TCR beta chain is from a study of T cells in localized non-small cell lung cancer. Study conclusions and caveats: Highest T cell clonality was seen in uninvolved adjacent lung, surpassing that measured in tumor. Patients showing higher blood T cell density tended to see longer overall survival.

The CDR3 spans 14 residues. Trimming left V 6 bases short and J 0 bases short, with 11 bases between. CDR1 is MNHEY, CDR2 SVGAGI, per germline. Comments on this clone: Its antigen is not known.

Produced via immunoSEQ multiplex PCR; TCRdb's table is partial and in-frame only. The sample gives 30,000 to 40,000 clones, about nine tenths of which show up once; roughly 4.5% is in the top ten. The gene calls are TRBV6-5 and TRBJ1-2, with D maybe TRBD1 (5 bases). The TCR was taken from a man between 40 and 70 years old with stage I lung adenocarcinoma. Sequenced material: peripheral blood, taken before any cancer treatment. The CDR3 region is CASRQGGANYGYTF. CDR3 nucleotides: TGTGCCAGCAGACAAGGAGGGGCTAACTATGGCTACACCTTC.